This is a list of T cell receptor beta chains from one sample in a study of metastatic and nonmetastatic thyroid tumors. With MiXCR, TCRdb reprocessed the PCR reads. The sample holds some 26,000 clones, 3.5% to 4% seen once. Material: blood. The receptor source for this set is a male donor with papillary thyroid cancer or a benign thyroid nodule (not recorded which). Some clones in this sample may be carry-over from other donors' samples. The CDR3 runs from the conserved cysteine through the conserved F or W. Fields, in order: J gene, V gene, D gene, clone size, CDR3 protein, CDR3 DNA. The D gene is left open where the match is weak. Only part of the rows carry a size: once, few, many, or a class if the clone is expanded.

TRBJ1-2	TRBV19	.	many	CASNIGDTMGGYTF	TGTGCCAGTAATATTGGGGATACGATGGGAGGCTACACCTTC
TRBJ2-2	TRBV11-3	.	.	CASSPRTGTGELFF	TGTGCCAGCAGCCCCCGGACTGGCACCGGGGAGCTGTTTTTT
TRBJ1-1	TRBV7-2	.	many	CASSSGAMNTEAFF	TGTGCCAGCAGTTCAGGGGCGATGAACACTGAAGCTTTCTTT
TRBJ2-1	TRBV6-1	.	medium-sized	CAPRCSYNEQFF	TGTGCCCCCAGGTGCTCCTACAATGAGCAGTTCTTC
TRBJ2-7	TRBV5-1	.	few	CASSPVAGISEQYF	TGCGCCAGCAGCCCGGTCGCCGGAATAAGCGAGCAGTACTTC
TRBJ2-7	TRBV6-1	TRBD2	few	CASSEMREAVEQYF	TGTGCCAGCAGTGAAATGCGGGAGGCGGTCGAGCAGTACTTC
TRBJ2-1	TRBV27	.	few	CASSSLTTSYNEQFF	TGTGCCAGCAGTTCCCTTACAACCTCCTACAATGAGCAGTTCTTC
TRBJ2-5	TRBV20-1	TRBD1	many	CSAIATGAGETQYF	TGCAGTGCTATCGCGACAGGGGCAGGGGAGACCCAGTACTTC
TRBJ2-2	TRBV15	TRBD2	few	CATRRLAGSYTGELFF	TGTGCCACCAGAAGACTAGCGGGATCCTACACCGGGGAGCTGTTTTTT
TRBJ2-7	TRBV6-1	.	.	CASSSGVYEQYF	TGTGCCAGCAGTTCAGGGGTCTACGAGCAGTACTTC
TRBJ1-4	TRBV6-2/TRBV6-3	.	few	CASIRNPFGGGANEKLFF	TGTGCCAGCATACGTAACCCCTTCGGGGGTGGAGCTAATGAAAAACTGTTTTTT
TRBJ2-7	TRBV6-2/TRBV6-3	TRBD2	.	CASTRGSGAYEQYF	TGTGCCAGCACCCGCGGGAGCGGAGCTTACGAGCAGTACTTC
TRBJ2-3	TRBV24-1	.	many	CATSAGALLTDTQYF	TGTGCCACCAGTGCCGGAGCGCTCCTCACAGATACGCAGTATTTT
TRBJ1-1	TRBV12-3/TRBV12-4	.	.	CASSLLNTEAFF	TGTGCCAGCAGTTTATTGAACACTGAAGCTTTCTTT
TRBJ2-1	TRBV6-2/TRBV6-3	TRBD2	medium-sized	CASSYNRLAGNYNEQFF	TGTGCCAGCAGTTATAATCGACTAGCGGGAAACTACAATGAGCAGTTCTTC
TRBJ2-2	TRBV5-1	TRBD2	many	CASASSGSLVPGELFF	TGCGCCAGCGCGAGTAGCGGGAGTCTGGTGCCCGGGGAGCTGTTTTTT
TRBJ1-5	TRBV6-5	.	.	CASSYSLINNQPQHF	TGTGCCAGCAGTTACTCCCTCATAAACAATCAGCCCCAGCATTTT
TRBJ1-2	TRBV30	.	once	CAWSSGRGGYGYTF	TGTGCCTGGAGTTCGGGCAGGGGAGGGTATGGCTACACCTTC
TRBJ2-1	TRBV24-1	.	.	CATSDARPKEQFF	TGTGCCACCAGTGATGCGAGGCCCAAGGAGCAGTTCTTC
TRBJ2-5	TRBV20-1	.	many	CSANQGGETQYF	TGCAGTGCTAATCAGGGAGGAGAGACCCAGTACTTC
TRBJ1-6	TRBV28	.	medium-sized	CASSRPVRSYNSPLHF	TGTGCCAGCAGCCGACCCGTTCGCTCCTATAATTCACCCCTCCACTTT
TRBJ2-2	TRBV28	.	few	CASRELTWVSNTGELFF	TGTGCCAGCAGAGAACTGACGTGGGTTTCTAACACCGGGGAGCTGTTTTTT
TRBJ2-6	TRBV7-8	.	.	CASSLRGQFSGANVLTF	TGTGCCAGCAGCCTCAGAGGCCAGTTCTCTGGGGCCAACGTCCTGACTTTC
TRBJ1-4	TRBV5-6	.	many	CASSLAVLGGEKLFF	TGTGCCAGCAGCTTGGCCGTCCTCGGGGGAGAAAAACTGTTTTTT
TRBJ2-5	TRBV6-2/TRBV6-3	TRBD2	few	CASQNSAGVLETQYF	TGTGCCAGCCAAAACTCAGCGGGGGTGCTGGAGACCCAGTACTTC
TRBJ2-2	TRBV12-3/TRBV12-4	.	few	CASIRDLRAGELFF	TGTGCCAGCATCCGGGACCTTAGGGCCGGGGAGCTGTTTTTT
TRBJ2-6	TRBV4-1	.	few	CASSPRVGGANVLTF	TGCGCCAGCAGCCCCAGGGTCGGTGGGGCCAACGTCCTGACTTTC
TRBJ1-6	TRBV28	.	.	CASGPGGGALNNSPLHF	TGTGCCAGCGGTCCCGGTGGGGGGGCTCTGAATAATTCACCCCTCCACTTT
TRBJ2-1	TRBV12-3/TRBV12-4	TRBD1	medium-sized	CASSSWTGGGEQFF	TGTGCCAGCAGCTCCTGGACAGGGGGGGGGGAGCAGTTCTTC
TRBJ1-5	TRBV28	.	few	CASSLTGFHQHF	TGTGCCAGCAGTCTAACAGGGTTTCACCAGCATTTT
TRBJ2-1	TRBV6-1	TRBD2	few	CASSPLTSGNMVDEQFF	TGTGCCAGCAGTCCCTTAACTAGCGGGAATATGGTCGATGAGCAGTTCTTC
TRBJ1-1	TRBV7-2	.	once	CASSFEGLLIAEAFF	TGTGCCAGCAGCTTCGAGGGACTTCTAATCGCTGAAGCTTTCTTT
TRBJ1-1	TRBV9	.	.	CASSVVTGDAEAFF	TGTGCCAGCAGCGTAGTAACGGGGGATGCTGAAGCTTTCTTT
TRBJ2-1	TRBV4-2	TRBD2	many	CASTDFGLAGYNEQFF	TGTGCCAGCACCGATTTTGGTCTAGCGGGCTACAATGAGCAGTTCTTC
TRBJ2-2	TRBV6-1	.	medium-sized	CASSDSSNTGELFF	TGTGCCAGCAGTGACAGTTCGAACACCGGGGAGCTGTTTTTT
TRBJ1-6	TRBV6-1	.	many	CASSERGAQRALHF	TGTGCCAGCAGTGAACGAGGGGCCCAACGGGCCCTCCACTTT
TRBJ1-1	TRBV5-6	.	many	CASSLGLTSTEAFF	TGTGCCAGCAGCTTGGGGTTGACTTCTACTGAAGCTTTCTTT
TRBJ1-1	TRBV2	TRBD1	.	CARGTGSRAFF	TGTGCCAGGGGGACAGGGAGTCGGGCTTTCTTT
TRBJ2-3	TRBV11-2	TRBD1	many	CASSTWTGLFPDTQYF	TGTGCCAGCAGCACCTGGACAGGGCTATTCCCAGATACGCAGTATTTT
TRBJ2-3	TRBV4-1	TRBD1	many	CASSPGQGEDTQYF	TGCGCCAGCAGCCCCGGACAGGGAGAGGATACGCAGTATTTT
TRBJ2-5	TRBV7-6	.	many	CASSLRTPGFQETQYF	TGTGCCAGCAGCTTACGGACTCCGGGATTCCAAGAGACCCAGTACTTC
TRBJ1-4	TRBV12-3/TRBV12-4	TRBD1	many	CASASGGQSEKLFF	TGTGCCAGCGCGTCAGGGGGCCAGAGTGAAAAACTGTTTTTT
TRBJ1-2	TRBV5-5	.	few	CASSLGQGPDYGYTF	TGTGCCAGCAGCTTGGGCCAGGGGCCAGACTATGGCTACACCTTC
TRBJ1-3	TRBV7-8	.	many	CASRKGLRGNTIYF	TGTGCCAGCAGGAAGGGACTGAGGGGAAACACCATATATTTT
TRBJ2-1	TRBV19	.	few	CASSTSGGREQFF	TGTGCCAGTAGTACCTCCGGGGGGCGTGAGCAGTTCTTC
TRBJ2-6	TRBV19	TRBD1	.	CASSKRDRGPSGANVLTF	TGTGCCAGTAGTAAGCGGGACAGGGGCCCCTCTGGGGCCAACGTCCTGACTTTC
TRBJ1-5	TRBV10-2	.	many	CASSGQDRFGQPQHF	TGCGCCAGCAGTGGGCAGGATCGGTTCGGTCAGCCCCAGCATTTT
TRBJ1-5	TRBV12-3/TRBV12-4	TRBD1	many	CASTGGKDQPQHF	TGTGCCAGCACAGGGGGCAAGGATCAGCCCCAGCATTTT